These T cell receptor beta chains were read from a single sample in a study of T cell changes during pregnancy in multiple sclerosis. Measured with immunoSEQ multiplex PCR; TCRdb has only the in-frame clones, and not every one. The repertoire holds roughly 29,000 clones, roughly 91% seen once, with about 3.3% in the top ten. The source was CD4+ T cells from peripheral blood mononuclear cells, collected in the first trimester of pregnancy. The receptors were sampled from a female donor in good health, enrolled as a control in a pregnancy study. CDR3s include the opening cysteine and the closing phenylalanine or tryptophan. The order of the fields is clone size, V gene, D gene, J gene, CDR3 protein, CDR3 DNA. A D gene is named only where the DNA matches it firmly. Size is stated for part of the rows, as once, few or many counts, or as a class when the clone is expanded.

>.|TRBV29-1|TRBD1|TRBJ2-3
CSVLKGAPGTDTQYF
TGCAGCGTTTTGAAGGGGGCGCCGGGCACAGATACGCAGTATTTT
>once|TRBV7-2|TRBD2|TRBJ2-3
CASSLGGSGLAGGPGTQYF
TGTGCCAGCAGCTTAGGAGGAAGTGGACTAGCGGGAGGGCCGGGTACGCAGTATTTT
>.|TRBV2|TRBD1|TRBJ1-1
CASSEAGTEEAFF
TGTGCCAGCAGTGAAGCCGGGACAGAAGAAGCTTTCTTT
>once|TRBV5-4|.|TRBJ2-3
CASSPPDLRAQYF
TGTGCCAGCAGCCCTCCGGACCTGAGGGCGCAGTATTTT
>.|TRBV5-1|.|TRBJ1-1
CASSIDRRWKNTEAFF
TGCGCCAGCAGCATCGACAGGCGGTGGAAGAACACTGAAGCTTTCTTT
>.|TRBV7-8|TRBD1|TRBJ1-1
CASSLPPTGMNTEAFF
TGTGCCAGCAGCTTACCGCCGACAGGGATGAACACTGAAGCTTTCTTT
>.|TRBV2|TRBD2|TRBJ2-2
CASAGTSGGNTGELFF
TGTGCCAGCGCCGGGACTAGCGGGGGGAACACCGGGGAGCTGTTTTTT
>.|TRBV7-2|TRBD1|TRBJ1-4
CASSFSTGAEEKLFF
TGTGCCAGCAGCTTTAGTACAGGGGCGGAGGAAAAACTGTTTTTT
>.|TRBV19|TRBD2|TRBJ2-7
CASSQWTSGNLEQYF
TGTGCCAGTAGTCAATGGACTAGCGGGAACCTCGAGCAGTACTTC
>.|TRBV5-1|TRBD2|TRBJ2-7
CASSLEGLAGAYEQYF
TGCGCCAGCAGCTTGGAGGGACTAGCGGGAGCTTACGAGCAGTACTTC
>.|TRBV6-5|TRBD2|TRBJ2-7
CASSYQAGALGEQYF
TGTGCCAGCAGTTACCAAGCGGGAGCCCTTGGCGAGCAGTACTTC
>few|TRBV5-4|.|TRBJ2-3
CASSLDRGNTQYF
TGTGCCAGCAGCTTGGACCGGGGAAATACGCAGTATTTT
>.|TRBV11-2|.|TRBJ2-3
CASRAGTDTQYF
TGTGCCAGCAGGGCGGGCACAGATACGCAGTATTTT